These 4 T cell receptor beta chains came from one sample sequenced in a study of shared clonotypes between healthy human individuals. The method was immunoSEQ multiplex PCR; TCRdb's version includes in-frame clones alone and lacks a portion of them. This table has 950,000 to 1,200,000 clones, 70% to 85% appearing once. Sequencing was carried out using memory CD4+ T cells from PBMCs. Subset in this sample: CD45RA-negative fraction. The source is a man younger than 30 in good health. Some clones in this sample may be carry-over from other donors' samples.

The chain uses TRBV4-2 and TRBJ2-3; 9 nucleotides line up with TRBD2. Trimming took 4 bases from V and 5 from J; bases not matched to a gene: 7. Per germline, CDR1 LGHNA and CDR2 YNFKEQ. CDR3 size: 15 residues. The CDR3 nucleotides are TGTGCCAGCAGCCCTTTTAGCGGGAGTGGAGATACGCAGTATTTT. Protein product: CASSPFSGSGDTQYF.

This chain links TRBV5-6 with TRBJ1-2; a weak D match, TRBD1 (5 bases). CDR1 is SGHDT, CDR2 YYEEEE, per germline. The CDR3 loop spans 15 amino acids. Between the trimmed V and J ends, which lost 6 bases and 2 bases, there was a span of 17 bases. The CDR3 is CASTPRGNRNYGYTF. The CDR3 DNA reads as TGTGCCAGCACCCCCCGGGGGAATAGGAACTATGGCTACACCTTC.

This CDR3 reads CASSHPSGSSSNEQFF. The CDR3 bases are TGCGCCAGCAGCCACCCTAGCGGGAGCTCTTCAAATGAGCAGTTCTTC. V is TRBV4-1 and J is TRBJ2-1, with TRBD2 matching over 10 bases. The CDR3 is made up of 16 amino acids. The V segment lost 3 bases and the J segment 7 bases; nucleotides outside the gene matches: 9. Per germline, CDR1 MGHRA and CDR2 YSYEKL.

A single count supports this clone. The CDR3 protein is CASSMDRGRYEQYF. In DNA, the CDR3 is TGCGCCAGCAGCATGGACAGGGGGCGCTACGAGCAGTACTTC. The V and J genes are TRBV5-1 and TRBJ2-7, with 11 bases that match TRBD1. V was clipped by 4 bases and J by 3 bases; unmatched bases: 3. Germline-derived CDR1 and CDR2 are SGHRS and YFSETQ. The CDR3 contains 14 residues.